This record covers a single T cell receptor beta chain. The antigen is not known. This entry is derived from a study of vaccination effects on CD4 cells after COVID-19. Overall study: Either the BNT162b2 or mRNA-1273 vaccine was given to participants in two doses.

The V gene end was trimmed by 8 bases and the J gene end by 1 base; junction bases not matched to a gene: 6. Germline V gene data show CDR1 as WSHSY and CDR2 as SAAADI. This CDR3 comprises 14 residues. Antigen-specific CD4+ T cells were expanded (with viral peptide pools) by the ViraFEST assay ahead of sequencing. Having been cultured for approximately ten days, the cells underwent CD4+ T cell isolation. Nucleocapsid antibodies were negative in the vaccine recipients, who had never had SARS-CoV-2 infection. At days 3 and 7, half of the medium was exchanged for IL-2 medium. TCRdb keeps only in-frame clones here, not all; method: immunoSEQ multiplex PCR. The data hold fewer than 70,000 clones, with 75% to 85% observed a single time.

The TCR comes from a human donor who received a COVID-19 vaccine. Sequencing was performed on CD4+ T cells from PBMCs cultured with SARS-CoV-2 spike peptides, taken before COVID-19 vaccination. The rearrangement joins TRBV10-2 to TRBJ2-7; 9 nucleotides align to TRBD2. The CDR3 nucleotides are TGCGCCAGCTCCCTAGCGGGGAGTTCCTACGAGCAGTACGTC. Protein: CASSLAGSSYEQYV.